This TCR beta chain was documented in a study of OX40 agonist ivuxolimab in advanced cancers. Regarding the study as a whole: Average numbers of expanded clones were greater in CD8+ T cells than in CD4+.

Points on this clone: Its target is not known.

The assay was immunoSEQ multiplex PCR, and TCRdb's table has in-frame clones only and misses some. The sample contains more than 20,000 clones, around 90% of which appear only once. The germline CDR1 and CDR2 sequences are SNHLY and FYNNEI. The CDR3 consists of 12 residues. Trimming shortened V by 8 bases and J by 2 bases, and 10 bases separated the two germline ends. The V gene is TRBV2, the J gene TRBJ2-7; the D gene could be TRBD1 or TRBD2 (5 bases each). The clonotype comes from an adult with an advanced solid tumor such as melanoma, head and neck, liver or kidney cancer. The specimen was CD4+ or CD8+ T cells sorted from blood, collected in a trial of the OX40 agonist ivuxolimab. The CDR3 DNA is TGTGCCAGCGACGGGGCGCCCTACGAGCAGTACTTC. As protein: CASDGAPYEQYF.